What follows describes a single TCR beta chain. Its cognate antigen is unknown. The data are from a study of immune evolution from preneoplasia to lung adenocarcinoma. Whole-study results and caveats: Top clone share appeared to fall from AAH through AIS, MIA, adenocarcinoma.

Assay used: immunoSEQ multiplex PCR; TCRdb lists only in-frame clones, some missing. Of fewer than 11,000 clones in the sample, 75% to 85% were seen once. Between the mid-2010s and the late 2010s, patients underwent resection in Japan or China. This CDR3 region has 14 residues. V was shortened by 8 bases and J by 0 bases, with 11 bases between the two germline ends. Germline V CDR1 and CDR2: MNHNY, SVGAGI (reference sequence). The chain uses TRBV6-6 and TRBJ1-5; D gene uncertain. The TCR comes from a person aged 70 to 85 with lung adenocarcinoma. The sample comprised FFPE minimally invasive lung adenocarcinoma tissue. CDR3 nucleotide sequence: TGTGCCAGCCGGGCAGAGGTTAGCAATCAGCCCCAGCATTTT. This sequence encodes CASRAEVSNQPQHF.